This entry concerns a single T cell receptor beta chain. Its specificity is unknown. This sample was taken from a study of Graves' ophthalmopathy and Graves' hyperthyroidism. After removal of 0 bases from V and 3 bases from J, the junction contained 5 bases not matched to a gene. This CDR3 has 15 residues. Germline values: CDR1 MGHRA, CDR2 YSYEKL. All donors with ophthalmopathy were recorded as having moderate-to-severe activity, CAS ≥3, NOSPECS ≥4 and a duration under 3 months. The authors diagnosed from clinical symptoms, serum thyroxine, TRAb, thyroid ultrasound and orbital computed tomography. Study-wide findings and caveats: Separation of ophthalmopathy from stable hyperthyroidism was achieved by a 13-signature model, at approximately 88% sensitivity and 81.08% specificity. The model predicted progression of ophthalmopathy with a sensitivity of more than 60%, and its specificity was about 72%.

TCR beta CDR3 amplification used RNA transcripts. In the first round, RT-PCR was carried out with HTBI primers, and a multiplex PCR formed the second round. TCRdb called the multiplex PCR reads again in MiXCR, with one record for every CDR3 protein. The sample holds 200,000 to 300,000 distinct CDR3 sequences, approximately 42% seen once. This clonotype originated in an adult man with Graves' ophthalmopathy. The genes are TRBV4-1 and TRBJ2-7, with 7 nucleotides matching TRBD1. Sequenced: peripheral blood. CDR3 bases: TGCGCCAGCAGCCAAGATGAAACAGGGGTCTACGAGCAGTACTTC. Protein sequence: CASSQDETGVYEQYF.